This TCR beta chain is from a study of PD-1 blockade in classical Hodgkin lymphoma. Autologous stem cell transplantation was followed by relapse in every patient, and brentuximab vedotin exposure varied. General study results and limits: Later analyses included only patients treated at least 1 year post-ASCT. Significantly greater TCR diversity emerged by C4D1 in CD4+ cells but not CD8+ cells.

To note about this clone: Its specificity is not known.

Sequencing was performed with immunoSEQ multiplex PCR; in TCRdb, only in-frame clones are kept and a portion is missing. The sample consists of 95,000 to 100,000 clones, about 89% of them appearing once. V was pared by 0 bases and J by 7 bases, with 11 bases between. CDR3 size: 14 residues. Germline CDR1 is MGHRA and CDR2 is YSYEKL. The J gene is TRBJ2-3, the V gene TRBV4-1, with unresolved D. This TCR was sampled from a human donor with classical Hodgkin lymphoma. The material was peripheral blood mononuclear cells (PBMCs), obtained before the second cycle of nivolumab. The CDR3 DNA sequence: TGCGCCAGCAGCCAAGATTGGACCATGAATACGCAGTATTTT. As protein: CASSQDWTMNTQYF.